The sequence of this T cell receptor (beta chain) was determined in a study of HIV-infected patients and healthy controls. Reverse transcription used around 540 ng RNA and constant-region primers for alpha and beta. Using multiplexing indices, alpha and beta chain libraries were generated apart by chain-specific third strand synthesis. All rearrangements within a chain used one primer pair; cDNA molecules carried barcodes. Each CDR3 protein gets one entry after TCRdb re-called the 5' RACE reads with MiXCR. Of some 10,000 distinct CDR3 sequences listed, nearly 6% were seen once; the top ten hold around 30%. Antiretroviral therapy had run roughly three months, about 14 weeks, before follow-up blood collection. All unsorted peripheral T cells were captured because whole blood was used without fractionation. J was trimmed by 13 bases and V by 0 bases; bases with no gene match: 14. Germline CDR1 reads GTSNPN; CDR2 reads SVGIG (reference sequence). CDR3 length: 15 residues.

This clonotype has a count of ten or more. This sequence originates from an adult with HIV infection. The donor label of this sample is uncertain. The J gene is TRBJ2-1, the V gene TRBV30, with 8 bases matching TRBD2. This specimen consisted of blood, obtained during antiretroviral therapy. CDR3 sequence (DNA): TGTGCCTGGAGTGTTGGTGGTTCTAGCGGGCCCCCCCAGTTCTTC. It specifies CAWSVGGSSGPPQFF.